This TCR beta chain is drawn from a study of radiotherapy plus CTLA-4 blockade in lung cancer. On the study more broadly: Among patients, about 17% showed objective responses, and approximately 30% had disease control. Study results and limitations: Dynamics of early blood T cell clones, together with interferon-beta, were reportedly the best predictors of response. In blood, tumor-derived TCR clones expanded after radiotherapy plus ipilimumab.

CTLA-4 blockade using ipilimumab, together with focal radiation, was received by patients with chemo-refractory metastatic non-small-cell lung cancer. CDR1 is MNHNS, CDR2 SASEGT, per germline. V was trimmed by 4 bases and J by 5 bases, leaving 11 bases between them. CDR3 size: 13 residues. TCRdb's copy holds only in-frame clones and misses some; the assay was immunoSEQ multiplex PCR. Counted here are tens of thousands of clones, roughly 76% occurring once; the ten biggest clones make up roughly 11%. Of note for this clone: No antigen is known for it.

The chain joins TRBV6-1 to TRBJ2-5, with D possibly being TRBD1 (6 bases). The material was peripheral blood, obtained from a patient treated with radiotherapy plus ipilimumab. This sequence originates from a human donor with non-small cell lung cancer who had stable disease on radiotherapy plus ipilimumab. CDR3 nucleotides: TGTGCCAGCAGTGGGACAGAGGACGAGACCCAGTACTTC. As protein: CASSGTEDETQYF.